This note documents a single TCR beta chain sequence. The data were obtained in a study of blood T cell repertoires in COVID-19. Looking at the study overall: COVID-19 samples from acute and convalescent phases originated in the United States, Italy and Spain. The cDNA or gDNA used as material had been derived from T cells, B-cell-depleted T cells, or PBMCs.

This CDR3 contains 15 residues. Trimming stripped 2 bases from V and 2 bases from J, with 10 bases between. Germline assignment: CDR1 SGHVS and CDR2 FQNEAQ. As handled by the study authors: Scientists estimated how many nucleated cells there were by amplifying reference gene primers. Repertoires were generated with immunoSEQ multiplex PCR, while TCRdb's copy carries only in-frame clones and drops some. Clone size and V and J calls were adopted from that table, with D and trimming inferred from the DNA. The sample yields hundreds of thousands of clones, 75% to 90% seen once. This clonotype was sampled from a man aged 35 to 55 with acute or convalescent COVID-19. The chain couples TRBV7-8 to TRBJ1-5, with TRBD1 as a possible D gene (6 bases). The sequenced material came from peripheral blood. CDR3 coding DNA: TGTGCCAGCAGCTTAACAGGGTTCGGCAATCAGCCCCAGCATTTT. It codes for CASSLTGFGNQPQHF.